This is a list of T cell receptor beta chains from one sample in a study of cytomegalovirus exposure and HLA in healthy donors. Clones were sequenced by immunoSEQ multiplex PCR, and TCRdb holds only the in-frame ones, with some missing. The data contain about 140,000 clones, 76% of them seen just once; the ten biggest clones take up 1.5% to 2%. The sample taken for sequencing was PBMCs. These receptor sequences come from a man aged 40-55 years in good health and CMV-seronegative. Both conserved end residues are trimmed from each CDR3.

v_call: TRBV28; j_call: TRBJ2-7; cdr3_aa: ASRGGTSGRKYEQY
v_call: TRBV4-3; j_call: TRBJ2-3; cdr3_aa: ASSDRASTDTQY
v_call: TRBV4-1; j_call: TRBJ2-7; cdr3_aa: ASSSPGDEQY
v_call: TRBV5-1; j_call: TRBJ1-4; cdr3_aa: ASSLDQGAGEKLF
v_call: TRBV6-1; j_call: TRBJ2-3; cdr3_aa: ASSVDRDSSPY
v_call: TRBV15; j_call: TRBJ2-7; cdr3_aa: ATSEPKGAGGNEQY
v_call: TRBV28; j_call: TRBJ2-7; cdr3_aa: ASSSPQAGTYEQY
v_call: TRBV28; j_call: TRBJ2-3; cdr3_aa: ASTERELHTDTQY
v_call: TRBV6-5; j_call: TRBJ2-7; cdr3_aa: ASSLLAGNYEQY
v_call: TRBV29-1; j_call: TRBJ1-4; cdr3_aa: SVDEEGEKLF
v_call: TRBV27; j_call: -; cdr3_aa: ASSFGGGTSYEQY
v_call: TRBV4-1; j_call: TRBJ1-6; cdr3_aa: ASSQGLRLPLH
v_call: TRBV23-1; j_call: TRBJ1-6; cdr3_aa: ASSPRSC
v_call: TRBV19; j_call: TRBJ1-2; cdr3_aa: ASEAGTGVYGYT
v_call: TRBV5-1; j_call: TRBJ2-7; cdr3_aa: ASSSGTGPYEQY
v_call: TRBV14; j_call: TRBJ1-2; cdr3_aa: ASSQPGTGGRGYT
v_call: TRBV9; j_call: TRBJ2-2; cdr3_aa: ASSVHPQGGTGELF
v_call: TRBV28; j_call: TRBJ1-6; cdr3_aa: ASSLWTRDRRQDSPLH
v_call: TRBV19; j_call: TRBJ2-3; cdr3_aa: ASSIFRGGTDTQY
v_call: TRBV19; j_call: TRBJ1-2; cdr3_aa: ASSRDRGPRSGGYT
v_call: TRBV28; j_call: TRBJ2-7; cdr3_aa: ASSSKYSSSYEQY
v_call: TRBV6-5; j_call: TRBJ2-3; cdr3_aa: ASSYRGDFTATQY
v_call: TRBV2; j_call: TRBJ1-3; cdr3_aa: ASSEQQVTGNTIY
v_call: TRBV7-2; j_call: TRBJ2-3; cdr3_aa: ASSLYGGAYSTDTQY
v_call: TRBV11-2; j_call: TRBJ2-1; cdr3_aa: ASSSGWGLSYNEQF
v_call: TRBV9; j_call: TRBJ2-3; cdr3_aa: ASSVDPPRVAGGLTDTQY
v_call: TRBV4-2; j_call: TRBJ2-7; cdr3_aa: ASTPRQGAYEQY